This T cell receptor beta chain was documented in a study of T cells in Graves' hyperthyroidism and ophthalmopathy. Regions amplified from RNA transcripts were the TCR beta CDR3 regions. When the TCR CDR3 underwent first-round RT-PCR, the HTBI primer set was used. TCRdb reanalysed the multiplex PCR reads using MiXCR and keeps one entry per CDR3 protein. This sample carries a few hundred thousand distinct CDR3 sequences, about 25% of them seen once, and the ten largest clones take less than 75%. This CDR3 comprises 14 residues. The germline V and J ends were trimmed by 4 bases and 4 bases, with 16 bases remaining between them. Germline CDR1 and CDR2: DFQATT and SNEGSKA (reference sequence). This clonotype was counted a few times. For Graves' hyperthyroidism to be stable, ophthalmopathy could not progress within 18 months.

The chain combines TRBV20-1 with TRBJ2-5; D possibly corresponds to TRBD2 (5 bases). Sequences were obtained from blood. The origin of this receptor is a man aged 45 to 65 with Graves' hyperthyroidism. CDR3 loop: CSAIGRTFLETQYF. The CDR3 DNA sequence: TGCAGTGCTATCGGGCGGACTTTTTTAGAGACCCAGTACTTC.